This T cell receptor beta chain was captured in a study of CD8 T cells in Susac syndrome. Study results and limitations: The study recognized that its TCR sequencing and HLA analysis covered a relatively small number of individuals.

The multiple sclerosis controls were treatment-naive patients with relapsing-remitting disease that was stable or active. From germline, CDR1 is MGHRA and CDR2 YSYEKL. This CDR3 spans 15 amino acids. The V end was cut by 3 bases, the J end by 4 bases, with 13 bases between. This clonotype was recorded once. As yet, its antigen is unknown. Random hexamers were used to reverse transcribe the RNA input (about 0.45 to 1 ug). TCRdb itself ran the immunoSEQ multiplex PCR reads through MiXCR, one entry per CDR3 protein. The repertoire holds 100,000 to 150,000 distinct CDR3 sequences, approximately 95% seen once, with roughly 0.32% in the top ten.

This sequence was found in a human donor with multiple sclerosis. The rearrangement links TRBV4-1 to TRBJ2-1; D is possibly TRBD1 (6 bases). Material for sequencing was CD8+ T cells from PBMCs. The CDR3 here is CASSHLQGNYNEQFF. CDR3 bases: TGCGCCAGCAGCCACCTACAGGGAAATTACAATGAGCAGTTCTTC.